The entry that follows covers one T cell receptor (beta chain) sequence. The data derive from a study of blood T cell repertoires in COVID-19. Study-level background: Whether acute or convalescent, the COVID-19 samples came from the United States, Italy and Spain. T cells, B-cell-depleted T cells, or PBMCs supplied cDNA or gDNA.

Assay: immunoSEQ multiplex PCR; the TCRdb copy retains only in-frame clones and omits some. The data contain a few hundred thousand clones, almost 90% of them singletons. Germline loops: CDR1 SEHNR, CDR2 FQNEAQ (reference sequence). CDR3 length equals 18 residues. V lost 3 bases to trimming and J lost 5 bases, with 20 bases between them. During active infection, Seattle patients enrolled and were then monitored through disease. This TCR derives from a woman aged 60-75 years with COVID-19, enrolled during active disease. The chain employs TRBV7-9 and TRBJ1-6, with TRBD1 as a possible D gene (5 bases). Sequencing was done on a sample of peripheral blood. The CDR3 DNA reads as TGTGCCAGCAGCTTTTACCGACAGAGCACGACGCATAATTCACCCCTCCACTTT. Its translation is CASSFYRQSTTHNSPLHF.